This entry features one T cell receptor (beta chain) sequence. Its antigen is not yet known. Per-nucleotide qualities are absent, and no much larger clonotype sits a single base away. TCRbeta CDR3 regions were amplified from genomic DNA using the immunoSEQ Assay, a bias-controlled multiplex PCR. Processing in the source paper ran as follows. Within the assay, amplification of reference gene primers was used to estimate how many nucleated cells each sample contained. To quantify the absolute abundance of each unique TCRbeta CDR3 rearrangement, sequence reads were collapsed and filtered. For each sample, productive Simpson clonality was calculated by taking the square root of Simpson's diversity index across productive rearrangements. What TCRdb holds here is the immuneACCESS table cut down to in-frame rearrangements. Part of the clones is not present; checked against another copy, under half of the missing clones reflect an unresolved V gene, and the others are unexplained. The V and J calls and the clone size are those of that table, but D and trimming were determined from the DNA. The sample has 90,000 to 150,000 clones on record, approximately 86% of them singletons. The top ten constitute roughly 8% of the sample.

The sample comes from a study of blood T cell repertoires in COVID-19 (dated by TCRdb to 2018 to 2021). Regarding the research as a whole: Collaborator samples came from the United States, Italy and Spain and covered acute and convalescent phases of COVID-19. The material from the prospective study consisted of cDNA or gDNA derived from T cells, B-cell-depleted T cells, or PBMCs. Deeply sampled blood TCRbeta repertoires from subjects exposed to, actively infected with, or recovered from COVID-19 were included in the dataset. The repertoires were released in a freely available public database intended as a resource for research on the immune response to SARS-CoV-2. The samples were drawn from two sources: the first 160 participants of the ongoing ImmuneRACE study, and 1,200 or so subjects contributed by 6 global collaborators. The sample metadata nearly always contained a de-identified subject ID, COVID-19 status, age in years and sex. Where available, HLA class I and class II types were taken from metadata supplied by the sample provider and were not determined by assay-based typing.

V loses 5 bases, J loses 8 bases, and the germline ends lie 21 bases apart. The CDR3 runs 16 residues from the cysteine to the phenylalanine. Of the read, only the CDR3 DNA is kept; its 48 bases are in frame from base 1. The germline V gene (reference sequence) provides CDR1 SEHNR and CDR2 FQNEAQ. The collaborating institutions used their own protocols to collect whole blood in K2EDTA tubes. For TCRbeta analysis, collaborator samples were shipped as frozen whole blood, as isolated PBMCs, or as DNA extracted from either sample type. General study outcomes and caveats: The quantity of clinical and demographic metadata differed by source and by participant and was supplied without curation.

This chain is built from TRBV7-9 and TRBJ1-4, and possibly TRBD1, on 6 matching bases. The sample taken for sequencing was peripheral blood. This receptor was taken from a human donor in a cohort sampled during active COVID-19. The bases are TGTGCCAGCAGCCCGTACACAGGGAGCGATAACGAAAAACTGTTTTTT. It translates to CASSPYTGSDNEKLFF.